This T cell receptor (beta chain) was recovered during a study of radiation and T cells in renal cell carcinoma. Across the study: Nephrectomy followed 15 Gy stereotactic body radiation by 4 weeks. Study-wide results and limits: Top tumor clonotypes rose in blood 2 weeks post-radiation, then contracted.

This clone was detected ten times or more. What it binds is unknown. This table comes from immunoSEQ multiplex PCR, and its TCRdb copy is limited to in-frame clones, with some not included. The data contain about 120,000 clones, over 75% of them seen just once; the ten biggest clones take up 5.8%. Time point of the sample: blood 2 weeks post-SBRT. As for treatment: 15 Gy SBRT to primary tumor, nephrectomy 4 weeks later. Serial blood draws occurred at baseline and 2 and 4 weeks post-SBRT. The tumor was a clear cell renal cell carcinoma. The germline V gene encodes CDR1 LNHNV and CDR2 YYDKDF (reference sequence). Trimming pared 0 bases from V and 7 bases from J, leaving 4 bases between. The CDR3 sequence is 12 residues long.

The rearrangement uses TRBV15 and TRBJ1-5; no firm D call. The TCR originated in a man aged 45-60 years with renal cell carcinoma. Source: blood, taken from a patient whose treatment included radiotherapy and nephrectomy. The CDR3 sequence is CATSRDGQPQHF. The CDR3, as DNA: TGTGCCACCAGCAGAGATGGCCAGCCCCAGCATTTT.